What follows are 17 T cell receptor beta chains derived from one specimen sequenced in a study of blood T cells in healthy people across ages. With a J-beta primer mix and a sample-barcoded 5' primer, a second PCR ran about 6 to 11 cycles. MiXCR was run by TCRdb on the 5' RACE reads, yielding one entry per CDR3 protein. The profile shows about 1.6 million distinct CDR3 sequences, approximately 32% of them singletons. Sequences were obtained from blood. These receptors all come from a woman in her 30s in good health.

CDR3 coding DNA: TGCAGTAGGGCTAGCGGGGGGGCTGGCACAGATACGCAGTATTTT. As protein: CSRASGGAGTDTQYF. The gene calls are TRBV20-1 and TRBJ2-3; 12 nucleotides align to TRBD2. Germline CDR1 DFQATT, CDR2 SNEGSKA (reference sequence). The trim removed 8 bases at V and 1 base at J, leaving 7 bases unmatched. CDR3 length equals 15 residues.

This chain links TRBV5-1 with TRBJ2-1; 8 bases are a match to TRBD2. CDR1 and CDR2 (germline): SGHRS, YFSETQ. The V segment lost 7 bases and the J segment 1 base; nucleotides outside the gene matches: 10. The CDR3 is made up of 16 amino acids. The CDR3 coding sequence is TGCGCCAGCCTCCCAGGGGCGGGAGGTTCCTACAATGAGCAGTTCTTC. It specifies CASLPGAGGSYNEQFF.

V usage is TRBV5-1 and J usage is TRBJ2-7; 8 bases align to TRBD1. This CDR3 is built from 15 residues. V lost 4 bases and J lost 6; bases outside the gene matches: 12. Germline CDR1 and CDR2: SGHRS and YFSETQ. The CDR3 nucleotides are TGCGCCAGCAGCGGATCTTCGACAGGGGCTAGCGAGCAGTACTTC. This encodes CASSGSSTGASEQYF. The full variable domain, with the rest looked up from reference TRBV5-1 and TRBJ2-7, is KAGVTQTPRYLIKTRGQQVTLSCSPISGHRSVSWYQQTPGQGLQFLFEYFSETQRNKGNFPGRFSGRQFSNSRSEMNVSTLELGDSALYLCASSGSSTGASEQYFGPGTRLTVT.

This clonotype was counted many times. The chain uses TRBV7-9 and TRBJ2-5; D is possibly TRBD2 (6 bases). Trimming removed 2 bases from V and 9 bases from J, with 10 bases in between. CDR1 is SEHNR and CDR2 is FQNEAQ in the germline V gene (reference sequence). The CDR3 runs 12 residues. Here the CDR3 reads CASSLSGEAQYF. CDR3 sequence (DNA): TGTGCCAGCAGCTTATCGGGGGAGGCCCAGTACTTC. The entire variable domain, with the rest obtained from reference TRBV7-9 and TRBJ2-5, is as follows: DTGVSQNPRHKITKRGQNVTFRCDPISEHNRLYWYRQTLGQGPEFLTYFQNEAQLEKSRLLSDRFSAERPKGSFSTLEIQRTEQGDSAMYLCASSLSGEAQYFGPGTRLLVL.

This clonotype was recorded once. The chain couples TRBV7-6 to TRBJ1-1; no clear D. Per the germline V gene, CDR1 is SGHVS and CDR2 is FNYEAQ. The V gene lost 2 bases and the J gene lost 0 bases, with 7 bases spanning the gap. The CDR3 is 14 residues long. The CDR3 here is CASSLSFMNTEAFF. CDR3 sequence (DNA): TGTGCCAGCAGCTTAAGCTTCATGAACACTGAAGCTTTCTTT.

This clonotype occurred a few times. This chain links TRBV29-1 with TRBJ1-4; no firm D call. The CDR3 length is 15 residues. V lost 0 bases, J lost 2 bases, and 10 bases lay in between. Germline assignment: CDR1 SQVTM and CDR2 ANQGSEA. The CDR3: CSVEDPSYTNEKLFF. The CDR3 DNA sequence: TGCAGCGTTGAAGATCCCAGTTATACTAATGAAAAACTGTTTTTT.

A note on this clonotype: This could be a read error, since a much larger clone is one nucleotide away. The J gene is TRBJ2-5, the V gene TRBV3-1; D call uncertain. CDR1 is LGHDT and CDR2 is YNNKEL in the germline V gene (reference sequence). The CDR3 extends over 11 amino acids. Written as DNA, the CDR3 is TGTACCAGCAGCCAACTAGAGACCCAGTACTTC. Encoded protein: CTSSQLETQYF.

V usage is TRBV6-6 and J usage is TRBJ2-2; a possible D gene is TRBD1 (8 bases). Per germline, CDR1 MNHNY and CDR2 SVGAGI (reference sequence). There are 17 residues in the CDR3. V was clipped by 4 bases and J by 9 bases, with 24 bases between them. CDR3 loop: CASSWDRSKGGTRELFF. CDR3 nucleotides: TGTGCCAGCAGTTGGGACAGGTCAAAGGGAGGGACCCGGGAGCTGTTTTTT.

Concerning this clonotype: A read error is possible here, since a much larger clone lies one base away. V gene TRBV4-1 combines with J gene TRBJ2-4; maybe TRBD1 (7 bases). Germline CDR1 and CDR2: MGHRA and YSYEKL. CDR3 size: 12 residues. CDR3 loop: CVSSQGGQIQYF. CDR3 coding DNA: TGCGTCAGCAGCCAGGGGGGACAGATTCAGTACTTC.

This clonotype was recorded a few times. The gene calls are TRBV4-1 and TRBJ1-2; D unresolved. Germline V gene data show CDR1 as MGHRA and CDR2 as YSYEKL. The CDR3 is made up of 15 amino acids. Between the trimmed V and J ends, which lost 4 bases and 4 bases, there was a span of 16 bases. CDR3 DNA: TGCGCCAGCAGCCCCCGGGAGGGCGATTCCTATGGCTACACCTTC. Amino acid sequence: CASSPREGDSYGYTF.

This clonotype was observed a single time. J is TRBJ2-7 and V is TRBV6-5; TRBD2 matches at 11 bases. The CDR3 contains 16 residues. Germline V gene lookup returns CDR1 MNHEY and CDR2 SVGAGI. Trimming took 0 bases from V and 1 from J; bases not matched to a gene: 2. CDR3 region: CASSYSASGRSYEQYF. CDR3 DNA sequence: TGTGCCAGCAGTTACTCTGCTAGCGGGAGGTCCTACGAGCAGTACTTC.

This clonotype was observed a few times. The V call is TRBV5-6, the J call TRBJ2-5; 10 bases agree with TRBD2. Looked up from germline, CDR1 is SGHDT and CDR2 is YYEEEE. The CDR3 loop spans 18 amino acids. Losses at the gene ends were 2 bases for V and 4 bases for J; bases not matched to a gene: 14. DNA of the CDR3: TGTGCCAGCAGCTTTACCGGTCCAGCGGGGGGGGCCGGAGAGACCCAGTACTTC. Protein product: CASSFTGPAGGAGETQYF.

V gene TRBV3-1 combines with J gene TRBJ2-1; unclear D gene. The CDR3 extends over 12 amino acids. Germline V gives CDR1 LGHDT, CDR2 YNNKEL (reference sequence). V lost 3 bases and J lost 7, with 7 bases in between. The CDR3 protein is CASSQLVNEQFF. The CDR3 DNA reads as TGTGCCAGCAGCCAGTTGGTGAATGAGCAGTTCTTC.

This chain uses TRBV7-9 with TRBJ2-5; D unclear. The CDR3 totals 17 residues. Trimming stripped 1 base from V and 1 base from J, with 16 bases between. Germline V CDR1 and CDR2: SEHNR, FQNEAQ (reference sequence). The CDR3 here is CASSLVWATDLQETQYF. CDR3 bases: TGTGCCAGCAGCTTAGTCTGGGCCACTGATCTCCAAGAGACCCAGTACTTC.

The chain combines TRBV5-1 with TRBJ2-3; 9 bases are a match to TRBD2. The V gene end was trimmed by 4 bases and the J gene end by 0 bases; junction bases not matched to a gene: 6. Germline V gene sequence: CDR1 SGHRS, CDR2 YFSETQ. The CDR3 spans 16 residues. This chain's CDR3 is CASSLQGLASTDTQYF. The CDR3 DNA reads as TGCGCCAGCAGCCTTCAGGGACTAGCAAGCACAGATACGCAGTATTTT.

The sample holds a few counts of this clonotype. The V gene is TRBV12-3 or TRBV12-4, the J gene TRBJ2-1, with D unresolved. The CDR3 runs to 15 residues. The V gene lost 4 bases and the J gene lost 1 base, with 11 bases spanning the gap. The CDR3 spells CASSYRVASYNEQFF. The CDR3 DNA sequence: TGTGCCAGCAGTTACCGGGTAGCATCCTACAATGAGCAGTTCTTC.

This clonotype was counted ten times or more. This chain links TRBV10-3 with TRBJ2-7; TRBD1 matches 7 bases. The J segment lost 0 bases and the V segment lost 5 bases, leaving 4 bases of the junction unmatched. CDR1 ENHRY and CDR2 SYGVKD come from the germline V gene. This CDR3 contains 14 residues. As DNA, the CDR3 is TGTGCCATCAGTAACAGGGGAGTCTCCTACGAGCAGTACTTC. This gives the protein CAISNRGVSYEQYF.